This entry concerns a single T cell receptor (beta chain). Its target is unknown. This sample was included in a study of T cells in Graves' hyperthyroidism and ophthalmopathy. Findings and caveats of the study: A 13 V-J model separated ophthalmopathy from stable hyperthyroidism. Among clonotypes expanded in thyroid above 0.001, most were also found in blood. With a median lead of roughly 6.2 months before onset, the model predicted ophthalmopathy.

The CDR3 length is 14 residues. The V end lost 4 bases, the J end lost 5 bases, and 14 bases lay between the germline ends. TCR beta CDR3 regions were amplified from RNA transcripts. The HTBI primer set was used in a first-round RT-PCR of the TCR CDR3. TCRdb independently ran MiXCR on the multiplex PCR reads; one entry per CDR3 protein. The sample includes 540,000 or so distinct CDR3 sequences, 35% to 55% of them seen just once. Uncontrolled infection, other autoimmune disease, pregnancy or lactation barred patients from enrollment. This clonotype was sampled from an adult woman with Graves' disease, either hyperthyroidism or ophthalmopathy (not recorded which). The rearrangement joins TRBV12-3 or TRBV12-4 to TRBJ2-5; D possibly corresponds to TRBD2 (5 bases). Sequenced material: peripheral blood or thyroid tissue (not recorded which). The CDR3 nucleotides read TGTGCCAGCAGTTGGGCAGGAGGTGCGGAGACCCAGTACTTC. Encoded protein: CASSWAGGAETQYF.